The rows below give T cell receptor beta chains drawn from one sample of a study of blood T cells in healthy people across ages. TCRdb re-called the 5' RACE reads through MiXCR, storing one row per CDR3 protein. The sample holds 800,000 to 950,000 distinct CDR3 sequences, 25% to 30% seen once. These data were also filed under a second study, of T cells of mothers and their children.

Sequencing was carried out using blood. All receptors derive from a woman aged 40 to 50 in good health. CDR3s include the opening cysteine and the closing phenylalanine or tryptophan. Rows give clone size only sometimes, using once, few, many, or a class for an expanded clone.

>.|TRBV6-7|15|TRBJ2-3
CASSPNRGITDTQYF
>many|TRBV7-2|15|TRBJ1-1
CASSYGPGGNTEAFF
>once|TRBV6-1|14|TRBJ2-3
CASSKRVGRDTQYF
>.|TRBV5-1|14|TRBJ1-1
CASSLETRNTEAFF
>many|TRBV12-3/TRBV12-4|15|TRBJ2-5
CASSTGTGGPETQYF
>many|TRBV29-1|13|TRBJ2-1
CSVGLAGYNEQFF
>few|TRBV3-1|13|TRBJ2-1
CASSQTRRETQFF
>many|TRBV10-3|14|TRBJ2-5
CAGGTSGGQETQYF
>many|TRBV7-6|12|TRBJ2-7
CASSFKGGEQYF
>.|TRBV5-4|13|TRBJ1-1
CASSSYLNTEAFF
>many|TRBV7-9|12|TRBJ1-5
CASSLADQPQHF
>.|TRBV18|13|TRBJ2-1
CASSPNLQNEQFF
>many|TRBV4-2|14|TRBJ2-7
CASSQDPRAYEQYF
>few|TRBV6-5|15|TRBJ2-1
CASSFSGGARNEQFF
>.|TRBV27|16|TRBJ2-1
CASSIRAYGGANEQFF
>.|TRBV5-1|17|TRBJ2-1
CASSLYLWAGEDNEQFF
>.|TRBV28|11|TRBJ2-1
CASRHGQEQFF
>.|TRBV18|14|TRBJ1-1
CASSPPILNTEAFF
>.|TRBV28|12|TRBJ2-1
CASSLKGLEQFF
>.|TRBV7-2|16|TRBJ1-2
CASSRRTEPTYYGYTF
>.|TRBV7-9|16|TRBJ1-3
CASSWDRGGSGNTIYF
>many|TRBV6-5|14|TRBJ2-5
CASRSFRGAETQYF
>.|TRBV7-9|14|TRBJ2-3
CASLSGGSTDTQYF
>.|TRBV18|16|TRBJ2-5
CASSAQGAGGQETQYF
>many|TRBV5-1|16|TRBJ1-2
CASSSNTGGLNYGYTF
>.|TRBV18|16|TRBJ2-1
CASSPLRTSLDNEQFF